A single sample gave rise to the 15 T cell receptor beta chains below, sequenced in a study of blood T cell repertoires in COVID-19. Using immunoSEQ multiplex PCR, the repertoire was profiled, and TCRdb retains in-frame clones only, with some absent. The table lists under 250,000 clones, 82% of them singletons. Sequencing was carried out using peripheral blood. The source is a woman aged 80 or over with acute or convalescent COVID-19.

The chain joins TRBV6-5 to TRBJ1-6, with a weak D call TRBD1 (6 bases). This CDR3 is 15 amino acids long. The V end was cut by 7 bases, the J end by 10 bases, with 20 bases between. Germline CDR1 MNHEY, CDR2 SVGAGI. The CDR3 is CASNTDRRNPSPLHF. CDR3 nucleotides: TGTGCCAGCAATACCGACAGGCGAAACCCCTCACCCCTCCACTTT.

Concerning this clone: The sample has other DNA sequences that encode this CDR3 too. The gene calls are TRBV2 and TRBJ1-5, with D uncertain. The CDR3 is 14 residues long. Trimming removed 1 base at V and 3 bases at J, with 7 bases between. CDR1 is SNHLY, CDR2 FYNNEI, per germline. CDR3 sequence: CASSEGHPNQPQHF. CDR3 in DNA: TGTGCCAGCAGTGAAGGGCATCCCAATCAGCCCCAGCATTTT. The full variable domain, completed using reference TRBV2 and TRBJ1-5, is EPEVTQTPSHQVTQMGQEVILRCVPISNHLYFYWYRQILGQKVEFLVSFYNNEISEKSEIFDDQFSVERPDGSNFTLKIRSTKLEDSAMYFCASSEGHPNQPQHFGDGTRLSIL.

The chain uses TRBV7-2 and TRBJ2-7, with TRBD2 matching over 10 bases. V was pared by 2 bases and J by 6 bases, with 13 bases of the junction left unmatched. CDR1 and CDR2 (germline): SGHTA, FQGNSA. There are 17 residues in the CDR3. The CDR3 spells CASSLWASGGPISEQYF. CDR3 bases: TGTGCCAGCAGCTTATGGGCTAGCGGGGGCCCCATATCCGAGCAGTACTTC.

In DNA form, the CDR3 reads TGCAGCGTGAACAGGGGGCTTGGGGAAGCTTTCTTT. As protein: CSVNRGLGEAFF. J is TRBJ1-1 and V is TRBV29-1; 9 positions match TRBD1. Germline loops: CDR1 SQVTM, CDR2 ANQGSEA. CDR3 size: 12 residues. Trimming removed 6 bases from V and 8 bases from J; junction bases left unmatched: 7. The entire variable domain, with the rest obtained from reference TRBV29-1 and TRBJ1-1, is as follows: SAVISQKPSRDICQRGTSLTIQCQVDSQVTMMFWYRQQPGQSLTLIATANQGSEATYESGFVIDKFPISRPNLTFSTLTVSNMSPEDSSIYLCSVNRGLGEAFFGQGTRLTVV.

The rearrangement links TRBV2 to TRBJ1-5, with D tentatively TRBD1 (5 bases). CDR3 length: 15 residues. V lost 6 bases to trimming and J lost 0 bases, with 12 bases between them. Per germline, CDR1 SNHLY and CDR2 FYNNEI. CDR3 loop: CASRGAGFSNQPQHF. The CDR3, as DNA: TGTGCCAGCAGGGGCGCAGGGTTTAGCAATCAGCCCCAGCATTTT.

The J gene is TRBJ1-4, the V gene TRBV10-3; no firm D call. The CDR3 loop spans 15 amino acids. Between the trimmed V and J ends, which lost 10 bases and 0 bases, there was a span of 15 bases. Germline V gene sequence: CDR1 ENHRY, CDR2 SYGVKD. CDR3 region: CATANAGATNEKLFF. DNA for the CDR3: TGTGCCACCGCTAACGCAGGTGCAACTAATGAAAAACTGTTTTTT.

The V gene is TRBV7-3, the J gene TRBJ1-1, with 7 bases aligning to TRBD1. The ends lost 5 bases at V and 5 bases at J; junction bases unmatched: 11. Looked up from germline, CDR1 is SGHTA and CDR2 is FQGTGA. This CDR3 has 15 residues. DNA of the CDR3: TGTGCCAGCAGCCCCCAGGGGGTGAGGGGGACTGAAGCTTTCTTT. Protein sequence: CASSPQGVRGTEAFF.

The gene calls are TRBV30 and TRBJ1-2, with 11 bases fitting TRBD1. Germline CDR1 is GTSNPN and CDR2 is SVGIG (reference sequence). Germline trimming cut 5 bases from V and 3 bases from J; bases unmatched to any gene: 8. The CDR3 has 15 amino acids. The CDR3 here is CAWVRGQGGYYGYTF. Here the CDR3 DNA reads TGTGCCTGGGTCAGGGGACAGGGGGGTTACTATGGCTACACCTTC.

The V and J genes are TRBV4-1 and TRBJ1-5; no clear D gene. CDR3 length equals 17 residues. The V and J ends lost 0 bases and 0 bases respectively, with 12 bases between them. CDR1 is MGHRA and CDR2 is YSYEKL in the germline V gene. For the CDR3, the DNA is TGCGCCAGCAGCCAAGAAGTGAGGAGGGATAGCAATCAGCCCCAGCATTTT. Its translation: CASSQEVRRDSNQPQHF.

The rearrangement links TRBV5-1 to TRBJ1-3; tentative D call: TRBD1 (5 bases). The CDR3 contains 13 residues. Trimming pared 5 bases from V and 2 bases from J, leaving 8 bases between. The germline V gene has CDR1 SGHRS and CDR2 YFSETQ. CDR3 region: CASREGAGNTIYF. The DNA of the CDR3 is TGCGCCAGCAGGGAAGGGGCTGGAAACACCATATATTTT.

This clone came up once. The chain couples TRBV2 to TRBJ1-4; the match to TRBD1 covers 9 bases. The germline CDR1 and CDR2 sequences are SNHLY and FYNNEI. The CDR3 is made up of 15 amino acids. J gave up 4 bases and V 6 bases, and 6 bases lay outside the gene matches. In DNA form, the CDR3 reads TGTGCCAGCAGGCTACAGGGGGCGATTAATGAAAAACTGTTTTTT. Translation gives CASRLQGAINEKLFF. The full variable domain, completed using reference TRBV2 and TRBJ1-4, is EPEVTQTPSHQVTQMGQEVILRCVPISNHLYFYWYRQILGQKVEFLVSFYNNEISEKSEIFDDQFSVERPDGSNFTLKIRSTKLEDSAMYFCASRLQGAINEKLFFGSGTQLSVL.

This clone was detected only once. V is TRBV28 and J is TRBJ2-3; 12 bases line up with TRBD2. The V gene's germline CDR1 is MDHEN and CDR2 SYDVKM. After removal of 6 bases from V and 6 bases from J, the junction contained 7 bases not matched to a gene. The CDR3 is made up of 15 amino acids. CDR3 DNA: TGTGCCAGCAGCCGCCTAGCGGGGGGGTGGGATACGCAGTATTTT. As protein: CASSRLAGGWDTQYF.

The rearrangement links TRBV27 to TRBJ1-2; TRBD1 matches at 7 bases. Per the germline V gene, CDR1 is MNHEY and CDR2 is SMNVEV (reference sequence). The ends lost 5 bases at V and 5 bases at J; junction bases unmatched: 17. The CDR3 loop spans 17 amino acids. CDR3 nucleotide sequence: TGTGCCAGCAGTGGGGACAGCCTATTGGGATCGTCATATGGCTACACCTTC. Its protein is CASSGDSLLGSSYGYTF.

The genes are TRBV9 and TRBJ1-5; possible D gene TRBD1, 5 bases. Germline assignment: CDR1 SGDLS and CDR2 YYNGEE. The CDR3 has 16 residues. V was pared by 4 bases and J by 1 base, with 15 bases between. The DNA for the CDR3 is TGTGCCAGCAGCCATCAGACGTCAGGGAGCAATCAGCCCCAGCATTTT. Its translation is CASSHQTSGSNQPQHF.

This clone was found once. The J gene is TRBJ2-4, the V gene TRBV2, with D uncertain. V was trimmed by 6 bases and J by 2 bases, leaving 8 bases between them. The CDR3 sequence is 13 residues long. The germline V gene has CDR1 SNHLY and CDR2 FYNNEI. CDR3 in DNA: TGTGCCAGCAGAAGAGAATCCAAAAACATTCAGTACTTC. It is translated as CASRRESKNIQYF.